This entry lists 32 T cell receptor beta chains sequenced from one sample in a study of blood T cell repertoires in COVID-19 (dated by TCRdb to about 2020). Receptor libraries were prepared by the immunoSEQ multiplex PCR assay. TCRdb re-hosts the immuneACCESS table, in-frame sequences only. Its copies lack some clones; in the studies checked, an unresolved V gene accounts for under half of them, and the cause for the rest is not known. Counted in this sample were around 310,000 clones; around nine tenths of them appeared once. The leading ten clones occupy approximately 6.8% of the sample. Sequencing was carried out using peripheral blood. The receptors were sampled from a woman between 25 and 40 years old with COVID-19, enrolled during active disease.

The rearrangement uses TRBV6-5 and TRBJ1-2; 7 bases align to TRBD1. CDR1 is MNHEY and CDR2 is SVGAGI in the germline V gene. The CDR3 has 13 amino acids. J lost 8 bases, V lost 0 bases, and 3 bases had no gene match. The CDR3 DNA reads TGTGCCAGCAGTTACTCGAGAGGGGGCGGCTACACCTTC. This gives the protein CASSYSRGGGYTF.

This clone has only one observation. This sequence joins TRBV28 and TRBJ2-5; TRBD2 is a possible D gene (6 bases). V was clipped by 5 bases and J by 0 bases, with 13 bases between them. This CDR3 is 15 amino acids long. CDR1 is MDHEN and CDR2 is SYDVKM in the germline V gene. The CDR3 spells CASSRQLADQETQYF. DNA for the CDR3: TGTGCCAGCAGTCGACAACTAGCAGACCAAGAGACCCAGTACTTC. The full variable domain, completed using reference TRBV28 and TRBJ2-5, is DVKVTQSSRYLVKRTGEKVFLECVQDMDHENMFWYRQDPGLGLRLIYFSYDVKMKEKGDIPEGYSVSREKKERFSLILESASTNQTSMYLCASSRQLADQETQYFGPGTRLLVL.

The rearrangement uses TRBV19 and TRBJ1-5; 7 nucleotides line up with TRBD1. The CDR3 sequence is 17 residues long. The germline CDR1 and CDR2 sequences are LNHDA and SQIVND (reference sequence). After removal of 1 base from V and 4 bases from J, the junction contained 10 bases not matched to a gene. CDR3 sequence (DNA): TGTGCCAGTAGTATAGGTCCGGGACAGCTACTTAATCAGCCCCAGCATTTT. As protein: CASSIGPGQLLNQPQHF.

This chain joins TRBV30 and TRBJ2-5; D possibly corresponds to TRBD2 (6 bases). The CDR3 has 13 residues. Germline V gene sequence: CDR1 GTSNPN, CDR2 SVGIG (reference sequence). The germline V and J ends were trimmed by 5 bases and 6 bases, with 16 bases remaining between them. CDR3 sequence reads: CAWSLTGGKTQYF. The CDR3 DNA reads TGTGCCTGGTCCCTCACAGGAGGGAAGACCCAGTACTTC.

This chain connects TRBV29-1 to TRBJ2-1, with 10 bases lining up with TRBD2. Germline assignment: CDR1 SQVTM and CDR2 ANQGSEA. The CDR3 consists of 12 residues. Unmatched junction bases numbered 7, after V lost 3 bases and J lost 14 bases. CDR3 sequence: CSVDLAGGMEFF. CDR3 DNA sequence: TGCAGCGTTGATTTAGCGGGAGGAATGGAGTTCTTC.

V usage is TRBV6-6 and J usage is TRBJ1-5, with 7 nucleotides matching TRBD1. V lost 6 bases and J lost 3; bases outside the gene matches: 8. The CDR3 sequence is 15 residues long. Looked up from germline, CDR1 is MNHNY and CDR2 is SVGAGI (reference sequence). The CDR3 spells CASSLEGQPNQPQHF. CDR3 DNA sequence: TGTGCCAGCAGCCTAGAGGGACAGCCCAATCAGCCCCAGCATTTT.

This chain uses TRBV29-1 with TRBJ1-1; D gene unclear. This CDR3 is 14 amino acids long. The germline V gene has CDR1 SQVTM and CDR2 ANQGSEA. V lost 7 bases and J lost 1, with 16 bases in between. This CDR3 is CSAPAGGRNTEAFF. In DNA, the CDR3 is TGCAGCGCCCCCGCCGGAGGTCGGAACACTGAAGCTTTCTTT. Variable domain in full (rest from reference TRBV29-1 and TRBJ1-1): SAVISQKPSRDICQRGTSLTIQCQVDSQVTMMFWYRQQPGQSLTLIATANQGSEATYESGFVIDKFPISRPNLTFSTLTVSNMSPEDSSIYLCSAPAGGRNTEAFFGQGTRLTVV.

The genes are TRBV29-1 and TRBJ2-2; 14 bases are shared with TRBD2. The junction had 8 bases not matched to a gene; V was cut back by 7 bases and J by 7 bases. The length of the CDR3 is 15 residues. Germline CDR1 reads SQVTM; CDR2 reads ANQGSEA. The CDR3 DNA reads TGCAGCGGGAGACTAGCGGGAGGGCCAATCGGGGAGCTGTTTTTT. Protein sequence: CSGRLAGGPIGELFF.

The CDR3 DNA is TGTGCCAGCACCCAATCCCATGCAGAGGACTATGGCTACACCTTC. Translated, it gives CASTQSHAEDYGYTF. The chain combines TRBV28 with TRBJ1-2; the D is unclear. CDR1 is MDHEN, CDR2 SYDVKM, per germline. Trimming took off 7 bases at V and 3 bases at J, with 18 bases between the two ends. This CDR3 has 15 residues.

The chain recombines TRBV28 with TRBJ2-5, with a weak D call TRBD2 (6 bases). The length of the CDR3 is 13 residues. From germline, CDR1 is MDHEN and CDR2 SYDVKM. Trimming took 6 bases from V and 5 from J, leaving 13 bases between them. As DNA, the CDR3 is TGTGCCAGCAGCCCTGGGGGGATGGAGACCCAGTACTTC. This encodes CASSPGGMETQYF.

CDR3 protein: CASSRAREVTDTQYF. The CDR3 DNA reads TGTGCCAGCAGTCGGGCGCGGGAGGTGACAGATACGCAGTATTTT. This chain links TRBV2 with TRBJ2-3, with 8 positions matching TRBD2. Trimming cost V 5 bases and J 3 bases; bases outside gene matches: 7. Per the germline V gene, CDR1 is SNHLY and CDR2 is FYNNEI. CDR3 length: 15 amino acids.

The genes are TRBV6-5 and TRBJ1-2; TRBD1 aligns across 8 bases. CDR1 and CDR2 from the germline V gene are MNHEY and SVGAGI. V was pared by 0 bases and J by 10 bases, with 4 bases of the junction left unmatched. This CDR3 region has 13 residues. The DNA of the CDR3 is TGTGCCAGCAGTTACTCGAAGGGACAGGCCTACACCTTC. It specifies CASSYSKGQAYTF.

The rearrangement uses TRBV11-3 and TRBJ1-1; D remains unclear. Trimming stripped 5 bases from V and 5 bases from J, with 12 bases between. The CDR3 extends over 13 amino acids. Germline lookup yields CDR1 SGHNT and CDR2 YENEEA. CDR3 amino acids: CASSAGLATEAFF. DNA for the CDR3: TGTGCCAGCAGCGCAGGACTCGCTACTGAAGCTTTCTTT.

The chain links TRBV24-1 to TRBJ2-1; 8 bases are shared with TRBD2. The CDR3 is made up of 18 amino acids. The germline gives CDR1 KGHDR, CDR2 SFDVKD. V trimming: 3 bases; J trimming: 3 bases; junction bases outside the gene matches: 12. CDR3 nucleotides: TGTGCCACCAGTGATGCCGAGGCGGGCGCGGGAGGCTACAATGAGCAGTTCTTC. Its translation: CATSDAEAGAGGYNEQFF.

The rearrangement joins TRBV5-1 to TRBJ2-7; D is unclear. This CDR3 has 13 amino acids. The germline V gene has CDR1 SGHRS and CDR2 YFSETQ. With 0 bases removed from V and 3 bases from J, the gap between germline ends came to 7 bases. The CDR3 DNA sequence: TGCGCCAGCAGCTTGGCGCAGAACTACGAGCAGTACTTC. As protein: CASSLAQNYEQYF.

This chain uses TRBV11-1 with TRBJ1-5; possible D gene TRBD1, 6 bases. This CDR3 spans 13 amino acids. Trimming shortened V by 4 bases and J by 6 bases, and 10 bases separated the two germline ends. CDR1 and CDR2 (germline): SGHAT, FQDESV (reference sequence). The CDR3 sequence: CASSSRGGQPQHF. The CDR3 DNA is TGTGCCAGCAGCTCCAGAGGGGGTCAGCCCCAGCATTTT. Full variable domain (remainder filled in from reference TRBV11-1 and TRBJ1-5): EAEVAQSPRYKITEKSQAVAFWCDPISGHATLYWYRQILGQGPELLVQFQDESVVDDSQLPKDRFSAERLKGVDSTLKIQPAELGDSAMYLCASSSRGGQPQHFGDGTRLSIL.

The chain joins TRBV4-2 to TRBJ1-2; 9 positions match TRBD1. The junction had 6 bases not matched to a gene; V was cut back by 4 bases and J by 3 bases. The CDR3 is 15 amino acids. The germline V gene encodes CDR1 LGHNA and CDR2 YNFKEQ. The CDR3 coding sequence is TGTGCCAGCAGCCCCAGGGGGACAGGGTACTATGGCTACACCTTC. This sequence encodes CASSPRGTGYYGYTF.

The chain carries TRBV7-9 and TRBJ1-1; D is uncertain. CDR1 is SEHNR, CDR2 FQNEAQ, per germline (reference sequence). CDR3 length: 11 amino acids. Trimming removed 4 bases from V and 8 bases from J, with 8 bases in between. CDR3 region: CASSYQTEAFF. CDR3 nucleotides: TGTGCCAGCAGCTATCAGACAGAAGCTTTCTTT. The full variable domain, its missing parts supplied by reference TRBV7-9 and TRBJ1-1, is DTGVSQNPRHKITKRGQNVTFRCDPISEHNRLYWYRQTLGQGPEFLTYFQNEAQLEKSRLLSDRFSAERPKGSFSTLEIQRTEQGDSAMYLCASSYQTEAFFGQGTRLTVV.

The chain has TRBV6-5 and TRBJ2-1; a possible D gene is TRBD2 (5 bases). This CDR3 has 13 amino acids. Trimming stripped 5 bases from V and 4 bases from J, with 9 bases between. Germline V CDR1 and CDR2: MNHEY, SVGAGI. CDR3 in DNA: TGTGCCAGCAGTAGTCTAGCTTACAATGAGCAGTTCTTC. Amino acids: CASSSLAYNEQFF.

The chain combines TRBV10-1 with TRBJ2-3, with 9 bases lining up with TRBD2. CDR3 length: 16 residues. The junction had 7 bases not matched to a gene; V was cut back by 4 bases and J by 2 bases. The germline gives CDR1 WNHNN, CDR2 SYGVQD (reference sequence). The CDR3 nucleotides read TGCGCCAGCAGTGTGTTGTCTAGCGGGATCACAGATACGCAGTATTTT. Translating gives CASSVLSSGITDTQYF.

The V gene is TRBV3-1 (or the pseudogene TRBV3-2), the J gene TRBJ1-5; TRBD1 aligns across 8 bases. This CDR3 has 15 amino acids. Unmatched junction bases numbered 9, after V lost 3 bases and J lost 8 bases. Germline loops: CDR1 LGHDT, CDR2 YNNKEL (reference sequence). CDR3 bases: TGTGCCAGCAGCCAGGGACAGGCGAGTGGGGAGCCCCAGCATTTT. Amino acid sequence: CASSQGQASGEPQHF.

As for this clone: In the same sample, other DNA sequences code for this CDR3. The rearrangement joins TRBV28 to TRBJ2-7; no definite D call. Germline V gene data show CDR1 as MDHEN and CDR2 as SYDVKM. The length of the CDR3 is 12 residues. V shed 5 bases and J shed 1 base, with 6 bases lying between them. CDR3 sequence (DNA): TGTGCCAGCAGTCTAGATTCCTACGAGCAGTACTTC. As protein: CASSLDSYEQYF. Full variable domain (missing parts from reference TRBV28 and TRBJ2-7): DVKVTQSSRYLVKRTGEKVFLECVQDMDHENMFWYRQDPGLGLRLIYFSYDVKMKEKGDIPEGYSVSREKKERFSLILESASTNQTSMYLCASSLDSYEQYFGPGTRLTVT.

As for this clone: One junction end does not reproduce the germline sequence, and a read error may be involved. This rearrangement joins TRBV27 to TRBJ2-2; D is unclear. From germline, CDR1 is MNHEY and CDR2 SMNVEV (reference sequence). This CDR3 is built from 16 residues. This CDR3 is CATSSFFDKNTGELFF. DNA of the CDR3: TGTGCCACCAGTTCTTTTTTCGACAAGAACACCGGGGAGCTGTTTTTT.

The genes are TRBV7-2 and TRBJ1-4; tentatively, D is TRBD1 (5 bases). The germline V gene has CDR1 SGHTA and CDR2 FQGNSA. The CDR3 loop spans 15 amino acids. Between the trimmed V and J ends, which lost 0 bases and 8 bases, there was a span of 13 bases. The CDR3 region is CASSLAGGSQEKLFF. CDR3 bases: TGTGCCAGCAGCTTAGCCGGGGGAAGTCAGGAAAAACTGTTTTTT.

The chain links TRBV30 to TRBJ2-6; possible D gene TRBD1, 5 bases. The CDR3 is made up of 15 amino acids. The V gene lost 4 bases and the J gene lost 0 bases, with 10 bases spanning the gap. CDR1 and CDR2 from the germline V gene are GTSNPN and SVGIG (reference sequence). The CDR3, as DNA: TGTGCCTGGATTAACAGGCACTCTGGGGCCAACGTCCTGACTTTC. This codes for CAWINRHSGANVLTF.

In regard to this clone: The sample has other DNA sequences that encode this CDR3 too. This CDR3 reads CASSPDREGQPQHF. For the CDR3, the DNA is TGTGCCAGCTCTCCGGACAGGGAAGGGCAGCCCCAGCATTTT. The chain recombines TRBV18 with TRBJ1-5, with 8 positions matching TRBD1. The CDR3 has 14 amino acids. J was trimmed by 7 bases and V by 6 bases; bases with no gene match: 8. The germline CDR1 and CDR2 sequences are KGHSH and LQKENI.

The chain recombines TRBV5-6 with TRBJ1-4, with 12 bases lining up with TRBD1. CDR1 and CDR2 from the germline V gene are SGHDT and YYEEEE. V gave up 4 bases and J gave up 6 bases; unmatched junction bases: 7. The CDR3 is made up of 16 amino acids. CDR3 protein: CASSVPGQGAHEKLFF. DNA of the CDR3: TGTGCCAGCAGCGTCCCGGGACAGGGGGCGCATGAAAAACTGTTTTTT.

The chain recombines TRBV5-1 with TRBJ2-1; 12 nucleotides match TRBD2. The germline CDR1 and CDR2 sequences are SGHRS and YFSETQ. J was trimmed by 9 bases and V by 4 bases; bases with no gene match: 8. The CDR3 has 15 amino acids. The CDR3 sequence is CASSPLAGGAGEQFF. CDR3 nucleotide sequence: TGCGCCAGCAGCCCGCTAGCGGGAGGGGCGGGTGAGCAGTTCTTC.

Only a few counts were recorded for this clone. The rearrangement links TRBV9 to TRBJ2-5, with D possibly TRBD1 on 8 matching bases. Germline CDR1 and CDR2: SGDLS and YYNGEE. V dropped 4 bases and J dropped 7 bases, with 20 bases sitting between them. This CDR3 has 15 residues. The CDR3 loop is CASSPQDREGGTQYF. The CDR3 DNA is TGTGCCAGCAGCCCTCAGGACAGGGAGGGAGGGACCCAGTACTTC. The full variable domain, its missing parts supplied by reference TRBV9 and TRBJ2-5, is DSGVTQTPKHLITATGQRVTLRCSPRSGDLSVYWYQQSLDQGLQFLIQYYNGEERAKGNILERFSAQQFPDLHSELNLSSLELGDSALYFCASSPQDREGGTQYFGPGTRLLVL.

This sequence joins TRBV5-1 and TRBJ1-5; a weak D match, TRBD1 (5 bases). CDR1 and CDR2 from the germline V gene are SGHRS and YFSETQ. This CDR3 is built from 13 residues. Between the trimmed V and J ends, which lost 5 bases and 6 bases, there was a span of 12 bases. The CDR3 nucleotides are TGCGCCAGCAGTAAAGGTCAGGGTCAGCCCCAGCATTTT. Translation: CASSKGQGQPQHF.

The rearrangement joins TRBV5-1 to TRBJ1-1; 8 positions match TRBD1. CDR3 length: 14 residues. The J segment lost 4 bases and the V segment lost 4 bases, leaving 6 bases of the junction unmatched. Per germline, CDR1 SGHRS and CDR2 YFSETQ. CDR3 DNA sequence: TGCGCCAGCAGCGCAGGGACAGGCCTCACTGAAGCTTTCTTT. Amino acids: CASSAGTGLTEAFF. Together with reference TRBV5-1 and TRBJ1-1, the CDR3 gives the full variable domain: KAGVTQTPRYLIKTRGQQVTLSCSPISGHRSVSWYQQTPGQGLQFLFEYFSETQRNKGNFPGRFSGRQFSNSRSEMNVSTLELGDSALYLCASSAGTGLTEAFFGQGTRLTVV.

The chain combines TRBV7-3 with TRBJ1-1; D may be TRBD1 (5 bases). The CDR3 is 14 amino acids. Looked up from germline, CDR1 is SGHTA and CDR2 is FQGTGA. V lost 5 bases to trimming and J lost 6 bases, with 16 bases between them. The CDR3 spells CASSPSGGFAEAFF. The CDR3 bases are TGTGCCAGCAGCCCATCCGGGGGGTTCGCTGAAGCTTTCTTT.